One sample yielded the 24 T cell receptor beta chains listed below, sequenced in a study of prognosis after radiotherapy for stage I lung cancer. It was by two-round multiplex PCR that TCR beta CDR3 was amplified from genomic DNA. During first-round PCR, primers specific to each TRBV and TRBJ gene were used. TCRdb itself ran the multiplex PCR reads through MiXCR, one entry per CDR3 protein. The sample holds about 31,000 distinct CDR3 sequences; about 33% are singletons and the top ten take roughly a third. This material consisted of PBMCs, taken before or after stereotactic body radiation therapy (not recorded which). All receptors derive from a donor aged 50 or older with non-small cell lung cancer.

Remarks on this clonotype: This clone may be a read error of a much larger clone one base away. The chain recombines TRBV6-2 or TRBV6-3 with TRBJ2-6; D perhaps matches TRBD1 (5 bases). The CDR3 loop spans 15 amino acids. CDR1 is MNHEY and CDR2 is SVGEGT in the germline V gene. The CDR3 is CAGSSRGPGANVLTF. The CDR3 DNA follows: TGTGCCGGCAGTTCTAGGGGTCCTGGGGCCAACGTCCTGACTTTC.

Of note for this clonotype: A single base is all that separates this from a far larger clone, so a read error is likely. The rearrangement joins TRBV27 to TRBJ1-4, with D possibly matching TRBD1 (5 bases). The end of the DNA aligns better with TRBJ2-2, so the J call may be wrong. CDR1 is MNHEY and CDR2 is SMNVEV in the germline V gene (reference sequence). CDR3 size: 15 residues. This CDR3 reads CASSLVGGAPWELFF. The CDR3 DNA reads TGTGCCAGCAGTTTAGTAGGTGGGGCCCCCTGGGAGCTGTTTTTT.

Notes on this clonotype: This may be a read error: a much more frequent sequence differs by one nucleotide. V usage is TRBV4-2 and J usage is TRBJ2-6; D unclear. The length of the CDR3 is 14 residues. The V end lost 0 bases, the J end lost 4 bases, and 4 bases lay between the germline ends. The germline V gene has CDR1 LGHNA and CDR2 YNFKEQ. The CDR3 DNA sequence: TGTGCCAGCAGCCAAGATAGGGGGGCCAACGTCCTGACTTTC. It codes for CASSQDRGANVLTF.

Note on this clonotype: The junction departs from germline at one end; a sequencing error may be responsible. This chain connects TRBV15 to TRBJ2-2, with 10 nucleotides matching TRBD2. In germline, CDR1 is LNHNV, CDR2 YYDKDF (reference sequence). The CDR3 is 16 amino acids. CDR3 protein: CATGRLAGMNTGELFF. CDR3 bases: TGTGCCACCGGCAGACTAGCGGGTATGAACACCGGGGAGCTGTTTTTT. Based on the CDR3 plus reference TRBV15 and TRBJ2-2, the full variable domain is DAMVIQNPRYQVTQFGKPVTLSCSQTLNHNVMYWYQQKSSQAPKLLFHYYDKDFNNEADTPDNFQSRRPNTSFCFLDIRSPGLGDTAMYLCATGRLAGMNTGELFFGEGSRLTVL.

Comments on this clonotype: Only one base separates this from a far larger clonotype, so it likely reflects a read error. The chain combines TRBV6-8 with TRBJ2-3; D unclear. Trimming cost V 7 bases and J 1 base, with 21 bases left between them. This CDR3 is 17 amino acids long. CDR1 is MNHGY, CDR2 SAAAGT, per germline. CDR3 nucleotides: TGTGCCAGCAAGACCAAACTCCATGGTCTTGGCACAGATACGCAGTATTTT. Protein: CASKTKLHGLGTDTQYF.

The sample holds many counts of this clonotype. V is TRBV2 and J is TRBJ2-1; 9 bases agree with TRBD2. CDR1 is SNHLY, CDR2 FYNNEI, per germline. Unmatched junction bases numbered 10, after V lost 1 base and J lost 6 bases. The CDR3 contains 17 residues. Written as DNA, the CDR3 is TGTGCCAGCAGTGAAGATATAGCGGGAGAGGTCCCCAATGAGCAGTTCTTC. The encoded protein is CASSEDIAGEVPNEQFF.

The sample holds one count of this clonotype. A much bigger clone sits one base away, suggesting this may be a read error. The genes are TRBV20-1 and TRBJ2-5, with 9 bases lining up with TRBD2. Germline CDR1 is DFQATT and CDR2 is SNEGSKA (reference sequence). V gave up 1 base and J gave up 5 bases; unmatched junction bases: 8. The CDR3 length is 15 residues. In DNA, the CDR3 is TGCAGTGCTAGAGTTCCTAGCGGGACCTTGGAGACCCAGTACTTC. It encodes CSARVPSGTLETQYF.

The chain couples TRBV6-5 to TRBJ2-7, with 14 nucleotides matching TRBD2. The CDR3 contains 18 residues. V was clipped by 4 bases and J by 5 bases; unmatched bases: 13. Germline lookup yields CDR1 MNHEY and CDR2 SVGAGI. The CDR3 sequence is CASSSGRAGTSGRDEQYF. The CDR3 nucleotides are TGTGCCAGCAGTTCGGGCCGAGCCGGGACTAGCGGGAGAGACGAGCAGTACTTC.

The chain is built from TRBV6-5 and TRBJ1-4, with D hard to call. The V gene lost 3 bases and the J gene lost 2 bases, with 7 bases spanning the gap. CDR3 length equals 14 residues. CDR1 and CDR2 from the germline V gene are MNHEY and SVGAGI. For the CDR3, the DNA is TGTGCCAGCAGTTATAGTAGTACTAATGAAAAACTGTTTTTT. Its protein product is CASSYSSTNEKLFF.

For this clonotype: The germline gene is not matched at one end of the junction; a read error may be the cause. CDR3 in DNA: TGTGCCAGCAGTTGGGACCCCAGGAGCTCCTATAATTCACCCCTCAAATTT. Amino acids: CASSWDPRSSYNSPLKF. The chain recombines TRBV6-5 with TRBJ1-6; D may be TRBD1 (5 bases). The germline CDR1 and CDR2 sequences are MNHEY and SVGAGI. The CDR3 extends over 17 amino acids.

Here the CDR3 DNA reads TGTGCCAGCAGTTTATTATCTAGCGGAGACTGCTACGAGCAGTACTTC. Translation gives CASSLLSSGDCYEQYF. The chain employs TRBV28 and TRBJ2-7; 7 bases align to TRBD2. Germline CDR1 and CDR2: MDHEN and SYDVKM. CDR3 size: 16 residues. After removal of 1 base from V and 3 bases from J, the junction contained 9 bases not matched to a gene.

The J gene is TRBJ1-4, the V gene TRBV5-1, with a weak D call TRBD1 (5 bases). Germline CDR1 reads SGHRS; CDR2 reads YFSETQ. V shed 0 bases and J shed 3 bases, with 12 bases lying between them. This CDR3 contains 16 residues. The CDR3: CASSLGGRGSNEKLFF. The CDR3 region has the DNA TGCGCCAGCAGCTTGGGGGGAAGGGGTTCTAATGAAAAACTGTTTTTT.

This clonotype was counted at least ten times. For the CDR3, the DNA is TGTGCCTGGACTCCTGCCGGGACAGGGGGCGGGTATGGCTACACCTTC. Translating gives CAWTPAGTGGGYGYTF. The chain is built from TRBV30 and TRBJ1-2, with 12 bases identical to TRBD1. CDR3 length: 16 residues. V shed 4 bases, J shed 5 bases, and the junction held 11 bases outside the gene matches. Germline V gene lookup returns CDR1 GTSNPN and CDR2 SVGIG (reference sequence).

In its sample, this clonotype was seen many times. This chain joins TRBV3-1 and TRBJ2-3; TRBD1 is a possible D gene (5 bases). There are 14 residues in the CDR3. Trimming stripped 4 bases from V and 5 bases from J, with 13 bases between. Germline-derived CDR1 and CDR2 are LGHDT and YNNKEL (reference sequence). CDR3 coding DNA: TGTGCCAGCAGCCGAGGACACCAGGGAGATACGCAGTATTTT. As protein: CASSRGHQGDTQYF.

This clonotype was observed many times. The chain links TRBV5-1 to TRBJ1-6, with 8 bases lining up with TRBD1. Germline CDR1 is SGHRS and CDR2 is YFSETQ. The CDR3 is 14 amino acids. The J segment lost 6 bases and the V segment lost 3 bases, leaving 2 bases of the junction unmatched. The CDR3 region has the DNA TGCGCCAGCAGCTCCGGACAGGGTAATTCACCCCTCCACTTT. This translates into CASSSGQGNSPLHF. The full variable domain, completed using reference TRBV5-1 and TRBJ1-6, is KAGVTQTPRYLIKTRGQQVTLSCSPISGHRSVSWYQQTPGQGLQFLFEYFSETQRNKGNFPGRFSGRQFSNSRSEMNVSTLELGDSALYLCASSSGQGNSPLHFGNGTRLTVT.

V and J are TRBV25-1 and TRBJ2-3; D not certain. V lost 1 base to trimming and J lost 6 bases, with 5 bases between them. Germline V CDR1 and CDR2: MGHDK, SYGVNS. The CDR3 is 12 amino acids. CDR3 sequence reads: CASSEWVDTQYF. The DNA for the CDR3 is TGTGCCAGCAGTGAATGGGTGGATACGCAGTATTTT.

This clonotype was observed many times. The chain combines TRBV28 with TRBJ2-7; 10 positions agree with TRBD2. Germline lookup yields CDR1 MDHEN and CDR2 SYDVKM. The junction had 8 bases not matched to a gene; V was cut back by 5 bases and J by 4 bases. This CDR3 region has 15 residues. CDR3 region: CASSPRGSGRYEQYF. CDR3 DNA sequence: TGTGCCAGCAGTCCCCGGGGTAGCGGGAGGTACGAGCAGTACTTC.

The chain joins TRBV25-1 to TRBJ2-2; 9 positions agree with TRBD1. This CDR3 is 15 amino acids long. Germline assignment: CDR1 MGHDK and CDR2 SYGVNS. The trim removed 10 bases at V and 9 bases at J, leaving 15 bases unmatched. DNA of the CDR3: TGTGCCATCATTGATACGGGACAGGGAGATTGGGAGCTGTTTTTT. Amino acid sequence: CAIIDTGQGDWELFF.

This clonotype occurred once. The chain carries TRBV6-2 or TRBV6-3 and TRBJ1-6; D perhaps matches TRBD1 (5 bases). V lost 4 bases and J 10 bases, leaving 17 bases between the germline ends. The CDR3 totals 15 residues. Per germline, CDR1 MNHEY and CDR2 SVGEGT. This chain's CDR3 is CASSLKGPKRSPLHF. The CDR3 DNA is TGTGCCAGCAGTTTAAAGGGACCTAAGAGATCACCCCTCCACTTT.

As for this clonotype: This may come from a read error, since a much larger clone is one base off. V gene TRBV19 combines with J gene TRBJ2-5; D is perhaps TRBD1 or TRBD2 (5 bases each). Germline V CDR1 and CDR2: LNHDA, SQIVND (reference sequence). The CDR3 is 13 amino acids. DNA of the CDR3: TGTGCCAGTAGTATAGACAAGGGGACGGCCCACTACTTC. Its translation is CASSIDKGTAHYF.

In the case of this clonotype: A far larger clone lies a single base away; this is likely a read error. The CDR3 DNA reads TGTGCCAGCAGTTACGGGCGGGGAGTGTACGAGCAGTACTTC. Translated, it gives CASSYGRGVYEQYF. This sequence joins TRBV6-9 and TRBJ2-7; a weak D match, TRBD2 (6 bases). CDR1 and CDR2 from the germline V gene are MNHGY and SVAAGI. The V end lost 3 bases, the J end lost 4 bases, and 13 bases lay between the germline ends. The CDR3 contains 14 residues.

Concerning this clonotype itself: Since a far larger clone is one base different, this is likely a read error. The chain joins TRBV6-2 or TRBV6-3 to TRBJ2-3, with TRBD2 matching over 9 bases. The CDR3 extends over 15 amino acids. Germline-derived CDR1 and CDR2 are MNHEY and SVGEGT. In nucleotides, the CDR3 is TGTGCCAGCATTTACGGGCGGGAGGGCCGCGAGGAGCAGTATTTT. Translated, it gives CASIYGREGREEQYF.

This clonotype was counted ten times or more. The rearrangement joins TRBV12-3 or TRBV12-4 to TRBJ2-1; 9 nucleotides line up with TRBD2. This CDR3 comprises 14 residues. Trimming at V came to 2 bases and at J to 4 bases, leaving 0 bases not matched to a gene. CDR3 nucleotide sequence: TGTGCCAGCAGTTTACTAGCGGGATACAATGAGCAGTTCTTC. Translated: CASSLLAGYNEQFF.

This clonotype was counted ten times or more. The chain carries TRBV4-1 and TRBJ1-2, with TRBD1 matching over 7 bases. Per the germline V gene, CDR1 is MGHRA and CDR2 is YSYEKL. The V segment lost 1 base and the J segment 3 bases; nucleotides outside the gene matches: 8. This CDR3 has 16 residues. The CDR3 spells CASSQAQGGWDYGYTF. DNA for the CDR3: TGCGCCAGCAGCCAAGCCCAAGGGGGCTGGGACTATGGCTACACCTTC.